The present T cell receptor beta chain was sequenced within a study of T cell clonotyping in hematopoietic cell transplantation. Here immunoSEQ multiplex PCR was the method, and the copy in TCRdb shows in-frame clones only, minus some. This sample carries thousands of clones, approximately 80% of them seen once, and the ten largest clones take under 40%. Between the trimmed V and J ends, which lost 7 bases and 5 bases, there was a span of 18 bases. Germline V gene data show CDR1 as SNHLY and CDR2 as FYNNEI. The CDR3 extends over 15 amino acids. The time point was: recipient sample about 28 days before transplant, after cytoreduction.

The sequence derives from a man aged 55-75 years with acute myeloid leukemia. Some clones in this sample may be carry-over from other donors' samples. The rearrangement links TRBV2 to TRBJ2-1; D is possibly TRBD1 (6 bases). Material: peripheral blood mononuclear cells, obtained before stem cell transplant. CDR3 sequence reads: CASNIRGNGDNEQFF. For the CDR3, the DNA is TGTGCCAGCAACATCAGGGGCAATGGGGACAATGAGCAGTTCTTC.